Each of the 15 T cell receptor beta chains below was sequenced from the same sample in a study of neurological immune-mediated disorders. TCRdb passed the 5' RACE reads through MiXCR, listing each CDR3 protein once. This table holds 35,000 or so distinct CDR3 sequences, approximately 14% found once. Sequenced: PBMCs. The receptors were gathered from a woman between 50 and 59 years old with HTLV-1-associated myelopathy (HAM/TSP).

This clonotype was seen many times. The chain combines TRBV4-1 with TRBJ1-4; 10 bases agree with TRBD1. CDR3 length: 21 residues. V lost 0 bases, J lost 3 bases, and 16 bases stayed unmatched. CDR1 MGHRA and CDR2 YSYEKL come from the germline V gene. CDR3 in amino acids: CASSQDRRDRGLLGANEKLFF. DNA of the CDR3: TGCGCCAGCAGCCAAGATCGACGGGACAGGGGCCTTCTAGGAGCTAATGAAAAACTGTTTTTT.

This clonotype appeared many times. The chain links TRBV12-3 or TRBV12-4 to TRBJ1-5; D gene unclear. Between the trimmed V and J ends, which lost 3 bases and 7 bases, there was a span of 13 bases. The CDR3 extends over 14 amino acids. The CDR3 region has the DNA TGTGCCAGCAGTTTCATGGGCTTTAGACAGCCCCAGCATTTT. It yields the protein CASSFMGFRQPQHF.

The chain has TRBV5-8 and TRBJ1-5; 8 bases are shared with TRBD1. The CDR3 extends over 15 amino acids. V was pared by 4 bases and J by 8 bases, with 11 bases of the junction left unmatched. CDR1 is SGHTS and CDR2 is YDEGEE in the germline V gene. CDR3 nucleotides: TGTGCCAGCAGCCGTGGGGCAGGGGGCCTGGAGCCCCAGCATTTT. Amino acid sequence: CASSRGAGGLEPQHF.

As to this clonotype: An end of the junction does not agree with germline; a read error may underlie this. The chain joins TRBV7-3 to TRBJ1-1; D is possibly TRBD1 (6 bases). CDR1 and CDR2 from the germline V gene are SGHTA and FQGTGA. The CDR3 has 13 residues. As DNA, the CDR3 is TGTGCCAGCAGCCCACAACAGGGCTCTGAAGCTTCCTTT. Translation: CASSPQQGSEASF.

This clonotype appeared many times. The chain employs TRBV10-3 and TRBJ2-2, with D unresolved. The CDR3 has 13 residues. V gave up 4 bases and J gave up 4 bases, with 7 bases separating them. Germline V CDR1 and CDR2: ENHRY, SYGVKD. As DNA, the CDR3 is TGTGCCATCAGTGGGGAACCCACCGGGGAGCTGTTTTTT. It is translated as CAISGEPTGELFF.

The chain recombines TRBV19 with TRBJ2-7, with 8 bases lining up with TRBD1. The length of the CDR3 is 14 residues. V shed 3 bases, J shed 4 bases, and the junction held 5 bases outside the gene matches. Germline V gives CDR1 LNHDA, CDR2 SQIVND (reference sequence). The DNA of the CDR3 is TGTGCCAGTAGTATTTCCCAGGGGGCTTACGAGCAGTACTTC. Protein: CASSISQGAYEQYF.

In regard to this clonotype: One end of the junction is discordant with germline, which a read error may explain. The V gene is TRBV4-3, the J gene TRBJ1-2, with D hard to call. Germline V lookup: CDR1 LGHNA, CDR2 YSLEER. There are 14 residues in the CDR3. The DNA of the CDR3 is TGCGCCAGCAGCCGAGAGTCCCCCGGGTATGGCCACACCTTC. Translation: CASSRESPGYGHTF.

There are many counts of this clonotype. This chain connects TRBV5-1 to TRBJ1-2; D is unclear. This CDR3 is 13 amino acids long. Trimming cost V 0 bases and J 5 bases, with 8 bases left between them. Germline values: CDR1 SGHRS, CDR2 YFSETQ. The CDR3 region is CASSLGTGYGYTF. For the CDR3, the DNA is TGCGCCAGCAGCTTGGGGACGGGATATGGCTACACCTTC.

This clonotype was detected many times. This CDR3 reads CATSDPREGGWGEQYF. In DNA form, the CDR3 reads TGTGCCACCAGTGACCCACGCGAGGGGGGATGGGGCGAGCAGTACTTC. This chain uses TRBV24-1 with TRBJ2-7; D may correspond to TRBD1 or TRBD2 (6 bases each). Germline V gene lookup returns CDR1 KGHDR and CDR2 SFDVKD. CDR3 length: 16 residues. Trimming took off 4 bases at V and 6 bases at J, with 21 bases between the two ends.

This clonotype was observed at least ten times. The chain uses TRBV19 and TRBJ1-5, with D maybe TRBD1 (5 bases). Germline CDR1 LNHDA, CDR2 SQIVND (reference sequence). The CDR3 is made up of 15 amino acids. Deletions cut 3 bases from V and 3 bases from J, with 12 bases between. The CDR3 DNA sequence: TGTGCCAGTAGTATCGGGGGAGTTGACAATCAGCCCCAGCATTTT. Residues: CASSIGGVDNQPQHF.

This clonotype ranks as medium-sized. V is TRBV29-1 and J is TRBJ2-2, with 7 bases aligning to TRBD1. The CDR3 runs to 14 residues. Germline V gene data show CDR1 as SQVTM and CDR2 as ANQGSEA. After removal of 5 bases from V and 1 base from J, the junction contained 4 bases not matched to a gene. This chain's CDR3 is CSVRDSRNTGELFF. CDR3 nucleotide sequence: TGCAGCGTTAGGGACAGTAGGAACACCGGGGAGCTGTTTTTT.

In this sample, this clonotype turned up many times. This chain uses TRBV7-9 with TRBJ2-2; TRBD2 might be the D (7 bases). Germline loops: CDR1 SEHNR, CDR2 FQNEAQ (reference sequence). This CDR3 spans 15 amino acids. The V gene lost 7 bases and the J gene lost 4 bases, with 16 bases spanning the gap. CDR3 amino acids: CASKPFGGPTGELFF. The CDR3, as DNA: TGTGCCAGCAAGCCCTTCGGGGGGCCCACCGGGGAGCTGTTTTTT.

This clonotype was observed at least ten times. This sequence joins TRBV11-2 and TRBJ2-7; D is perhaps TRBD2 (6 bases). Trimming pared 7 bases from V and 6 bases from J, leaving 13 bases between. The length of the CDR3 is 12 residues. Germline loops: CDR1 SGHAT, CDR2 FQNNGV. The CDR3 sequence is CASTEEGGEQYF. The CDR3 bases are TGTGCCAGCACGGAGGAGGGAGGCGAGCAGTACTTC.

This clonotype was seen at least ten times. V and J are TRBV6-5 and TRBJ1-2; D is perhaps TRBD1 (5 bases). The germline V and J ends were trimmed by 6 bases and 4 bases, with 15 bases remaining between them. The CDR3 totals 14 residues. Germline CDR1 MNHEY, CDR2 SVGAGI. The CDR3 sequence: CASSKTGTRYGYTF. The CDR3 DNA follows: TGTGCCAGCAGCAAAACCGGGACGCGCTATGGCTACACCTTC.

This clonotype appeared many times. This chain connects TRBV24-1 to TRBJ2-5; D may be TRBD2 (11 bases). V was clipped by 4 bases and J by 5 bases, with 31 bases between them. This CDR3 region has 20 residues. Looked up from germline, CDR1 is KGHDR and CDR2 is SFDVKD. The CDR3 region is CATSDRGTGDRLAGRETQYF. The CDR3 DNA reads as TGTGCCACCAGTGACCGAGGGACAGGGGATCGACTAGCGGGAAGGGAGACCCAGTACTTC.